This passage covers 18 T cell receptor beta chains from one sample sequenced in a study of OX40 agonist ivuxolimab in advanced cancers. Repertoires were generated with immunoSEQ multiplex PCR, while TCRdb's copy carries only in-frame clones and drops some. The sample holds roughly 82,000 clones, 83% seen once. Sequenced material: CD4+ or CD8+ T cells sorted from blood, taken in a trial of the OX40 agonist ivuxolimab. Source of these receptors: an adult with an advanced solid tumor such as melanoma, head and neck, liver or kidney cancer.

The chain links TRBV6-1 to TRBJ1-5, with D uncertain. V lost 2 bases and J 0 bases, leaving 20 bases between the germline ends. Germline V gene lookup returns CDR1 MNHNS and CDR2 SASEGT. This CDR3 has 19 residues. This CDR3 is CASSELGRHSVYSNQPQHF. The DNA of the CDR3 is TGTGCCAGCAGTGAACTCGGTAGACACTCCGTGTATAGCAATCAGCCCCAGCATTTT.

J is TRBJ1-5 and V is TRBV29-1; D not certain. The ends were cut back, 6 bases at V and 3 bases at J, with 12 bases in the middle. The CDR3 sequence is 13 residues long. CDR1 and CDR2 from the germline V gene are SQVTM and ANQGSEA. The CDR3 is CSVALQSNQPQHF. CDR3 DNA: TGCAGCGTCGCCCTACAGTCCAATCAGCCCCAGCATTTT.

The chain links TRBV30 to TRBJ2-7; D remains ambiguous. CDR3 length equals 12 residues. Looked up from germline, CDR1 is GTSNPN and CDR2 is SVGIG (reference sequence). With 3 bases removed from V and 1 base from J, the gap between germline ends came to 7 bases. The CDR3 DNA is TGTGCCTGGAGGGTGTCTTCCTACGAGCAGTACTTC. Encoded protein: CAWRVSSYEQYF.

The chain combines TRBV7-9 with TRBJ2-3, with 9 bases aligning to TRBD2. The CDR3 has 18 residues. CDR1 is SEHNR, CDR2 FQNEAQ, per germline (reference sequence). The V segment lost 5 bases and the J segment 5 bases; nucleotides outside the gene matches: 17. The CDR3 protein is CASSLPAGGHWAIDTQYF. CDR3 DNA: TGTGCCAGCAGCCTGCCGGCGGGGGGGCACTGGGCGATAGATACGCAGTATTTT. Filled out from reference TRBV7-9 and TRBJ2-3, the complete variable domain reads DTGVSQNPRHKITKRGQNVTFRCDPISEHNRLYWYRQTLGQGPEFLTYFQNEAQLEKSRLLSDRFSAERPKGSFSTLEIQRTEQGDSAMYLCASSLPAGGHWAIDTQYFGPGTRLTVL.

J is TRBJ1-2 and V is TRBV30; D ambiguous. The CDR3 sequence is 13 residues long. Trimming removed 1 base from V and 4 bases from J, with 10 bases in between. Germline V gives CDR1 GTSNPN, CDR2 SVGIG (reference sequence). The CDR3 DNA follows: TGTGCCTGGAGTGCCAGCCGGTTCTATGGCTACACCTTC. Translated, it gives CAWSASRFYGYTF.

This chain uses TRBV19 with TRBJ1-5; 8 bases fit TRBD1. The V gene end was trimmed by 7 bases and the J gene end by 2 bases; junction bases not matched to a gene: 4. CDR1 is LNHDA, CDR2 SQIVND, per germline (reference sequence). This CDR3 is 14 amino acids long. In DNA form, the CDR3 reads TGTGCCAGTATCGGACAGGGTGGCAATCAGCCCCAGCATTTT. Translating it yields CASIGQGGNQPQHF.

The chain uses TRBV6-1 and TRBJ1-5; perhaps TRBD1 as D (6 bases). V was cut by 6 bases and J by 6 bases, with 12 bases left in between. This CDR3 is built from 13 residues. The germline gives CDR1 MNHNS, CDR2 SASEGT. In DNA form, the CDR3 reads TGTGCCAGCAGAGCACAGGGAAGTCAGCCCCAGCATTTT. It translates to CASRAQGSQPQHF.

This chain links TRBV18 with TRBJ1-6; 9 bases map to TRBD1. Per germline, CDR1 KGHSH and CDR2 LQKENI. The CDR3 loop spans 15 amino acids. Germline trimming cut 1 base from V and 10 bases from J; bases unmatched to any gene: 5. The DNA of the CDR3 is TGTGCCAGCTCACCACAGGACAGGGGTGGGTCACCCCTCCACTTT. Translation gives CASSPQDRGGSPLHF.

V is TRBV7-2 and J is TRBJ2-4; TRBD1 matches at 12 bases. Germline CDR1 reads SGHTA; CDR2 reads FQGNSA. V was pared by 4 bases and J by 8 bases, with 9 bases of the junction left unmatched. CDR3 size: 16 residues. The CDR3 sequence: CASSSPGTGGGDIQYF. The CDR3 DNA is TGTGCCAGCAGCTCTCCCGGGACAGGGGGCGGAGACATTCAGTACTTC.

The chain recombines TRBV29-1 with TRBJ1-2; D not certain. Germline loops: CDR1 SQVTM, CDR2 ANQGSEA. Trimming removed 6 bases at V and 7 bases at J, with 18 bases between. This CDR3 region has 13 residues. The CDR3 DNA follows: TGCAGCGTCGGCCCGGAAGGGATGGGTGGCTACACCTTC. It codes for CSVGPEGMGGYTF.

This clone was recorded only once. J is TRBJ1-4 and V is TRBV19; no firm D call. The CDR3 is 12 amino acids. Germline CDR1 reads LNHDA; CDR2 reads SQIVND (reference sequence). Trimming stripped 10 bases from V and 7 bases from J, with 13 bases between. The CDR3 nucleotides are TGTGCCACCGGCGGGGAAAGTGAAAAACTGTTTTTT. Translating it yields CATGGESEKLFF. The entire variable domain, with the rest obtained from reference TRBV19 and TRBJ1-4, is as follows: DGGITQSPKYLFRKEGQNVTLSCEQNLNHDAMYWYRQDPGQGLRLIYYSQIVNDFQKGDIAEGYSVSREKKESFPLTVTSAQKNPTAFYLCATGGESEKLFFGSGTQLSVL.

Only a few counts were recorded for this clone. The V call is TRBV19, the J call TRBJ2-7; perhaps TRBD2 as D (6 bases). This CDR3 has 14 residues. V was trimmed by 4 bases and J by 2 bases, leaving 12 bases between them. Germline CDR1 reads LNHDA; CDR2 reads SQIVND (reference sequence). The CDR3: CASSTGWEAYEQYF. CDR3 nucleotides: TGTGCCAGTAGTACAGGGTGGGAGGCCTACGAGCAGTACTTC. The whole variable domain, remainder taken from reference TRBV19 and TRBJ2-7, is DGGITQSPKYLFRKEGQNVTLSCEQNLNHDAMYWYRQDPGQGLRLIYYSQIVNDFQKGDIAEGYSVSREKKESFPLTVTSAQKNPTAFYLCASSTGWEAYEQYFGPGTRLTVT.

Here the CDR3 reads CASSARDSNQPQHF. DNA for the CDR3: TGTGCCAGTAGTGCCAGGGATAGCAATCAGCCCCAGCATTTT. The rearrangement uses TRBV19 and TRBJ1-5; the D gene is possibly TRBD1 (5 bases). Germline CDR1 LNHDA, CDR2 SQIVND (reference sequence). V was shortened by 5 bases and J by 0 bases, with 8 bases between the two germline ends. The CDR3 covers 14 residues.

This chain joins TRBV30 and TRBJ1-3; D gene unclear. Trimming shortened V by 0 bases and J by 3 bases, and 6 bases separated the two germline ends. This CDR3 is 13 amino acids long. Germline V gene data show CDR1 as GTSNPN and CDR2 as SVGIG (reference sequence). The CDR3 region has the DNA TGTGCCTGGAGTGTAGGGCGTGGAAACACCATATATTTT. It yields the protein CAWSVGRGNTIYF.

V gene TRBV18 combines with J gene TRBJ2-7; D is perhaps TRBD2 (5 bases). The V gene lost 5 bases and the J gene lost 3 bases, with 11 bases spanning the gap. Germline V gives CDR1 KGHSH, CDR2 LQKENI. The CDR3 has 13 residues. CDR3 DNA sequence: TGTGCCAGCTCAGCGGGTTCCAACTACGAGCAGTACTTC. Translating gives CASSAGSNYEQYF.

The genes are TRBV5-4 and TRBJ2-7, with TRBD1 identical over 9 bases. Germline trimming cut 4 bases from V and 4 bases from J; bases unmatched to any gene: 9. CDR3 size: 15 residues. Germline V CDR1 and CDR2: SGHNT, YYREEE (reference sequence). The CDR3 nucleotides read TGTGCCAGCAGCGTACCGGGACAGGGAAGTTACGAGCAGTACTTC. The encoded protein is CASSVPGQGSYEQYF. Using reference TRBV5-4 and TRBJ2-7 for the parts outside the CDR3, the full variable domain is ETGVTQSPTHLIKTRGQQVTLRCSSQSGHNTVSWYQQALGQGPQFIFQYYREEENGRGNFPPRFSGLQFPNYSSELNVNALELDDSALYLCASSVPGQGSYEQYFGPGTRLTVT.

The chain carries TRBV4-3 and TRBJ2-1; the match to TRBD2 covers 7 bases. The ends lost 4 bases at V and 5 bases at J; junction bases unmatched: 14. The CDR3 consists of 17 residues. Per germline, CDR1 LGHNA and CDR2 YSLEER. The CDR3 DNA is TGCGCCAGCAGCCTCTACACCTTGGGGGGGACCAACAATGAGCAGTTCTTC. Its translation is CASSLYTLGGTNNEQFF.

The chain links TRBV21-1 to TRBJ2-1. TRBV21-1 is tagged as a pseudogene. This CDR3 is 18 amino acids long. CDR3 in amino acids: CASSKVGGRVSLYNEQFF. The CDR3 bases are TGTGCCAGCAGCAAAGTGGGGGGCAGGGTCTCACTTTACAATGAGCAGTTCTTC.